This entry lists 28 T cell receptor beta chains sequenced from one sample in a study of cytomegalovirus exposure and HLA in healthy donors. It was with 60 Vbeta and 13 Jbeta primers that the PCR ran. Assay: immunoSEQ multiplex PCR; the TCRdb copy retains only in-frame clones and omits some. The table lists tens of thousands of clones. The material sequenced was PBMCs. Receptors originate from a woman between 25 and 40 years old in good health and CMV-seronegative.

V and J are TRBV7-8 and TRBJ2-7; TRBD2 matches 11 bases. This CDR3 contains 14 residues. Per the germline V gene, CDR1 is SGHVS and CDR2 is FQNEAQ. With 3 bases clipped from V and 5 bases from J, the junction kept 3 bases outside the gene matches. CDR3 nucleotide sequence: TGTGCCAGCAGCTTCATAGCGGGAGGGGACGAGCAGTACTTC. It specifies CASSFIAGGDEQYF.

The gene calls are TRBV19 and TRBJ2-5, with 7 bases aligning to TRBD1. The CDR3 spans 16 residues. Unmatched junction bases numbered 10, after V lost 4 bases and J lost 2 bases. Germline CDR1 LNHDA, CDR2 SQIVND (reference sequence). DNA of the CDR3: TGTGCCAGTAGTAAACGACAGGGCCCGGAACAAGAGACCCAGTACTTC. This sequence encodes CASSKRQGPEQETQYF.

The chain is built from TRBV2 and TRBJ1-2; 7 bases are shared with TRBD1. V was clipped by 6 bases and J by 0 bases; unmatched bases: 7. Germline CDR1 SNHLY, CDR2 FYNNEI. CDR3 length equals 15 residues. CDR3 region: CASSPGQRANYGYTF. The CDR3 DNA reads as TGTGCCAGCAGCCCGGGACAGCGAGCTAACTATGGCTACACCTTC.

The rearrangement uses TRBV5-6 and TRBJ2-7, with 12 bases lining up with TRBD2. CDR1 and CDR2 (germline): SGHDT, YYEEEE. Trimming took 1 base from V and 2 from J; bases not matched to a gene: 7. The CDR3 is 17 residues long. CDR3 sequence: CASSLRWLAGGAYEQYF. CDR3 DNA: TGTGCCAGCAGCTTGAGGTGGCTAGCGGGGGGGGCCTACGAGCAGTACTTC.

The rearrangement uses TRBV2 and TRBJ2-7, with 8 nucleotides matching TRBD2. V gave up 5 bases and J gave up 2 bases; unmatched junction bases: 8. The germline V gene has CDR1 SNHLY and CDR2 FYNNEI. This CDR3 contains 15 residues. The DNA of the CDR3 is TGTGCCAGCAGTAAAAAGCGGGAGCTAACCTACGAGCAGTACTTC. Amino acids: CASSKKRELTYEQYF.

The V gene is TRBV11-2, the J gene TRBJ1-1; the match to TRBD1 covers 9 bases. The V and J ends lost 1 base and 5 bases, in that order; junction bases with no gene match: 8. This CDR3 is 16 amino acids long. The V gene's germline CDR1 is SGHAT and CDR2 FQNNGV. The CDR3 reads CASSLGDRGVGTEAFF. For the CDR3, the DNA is TGTGCCAGCAGCTTAGGAGACAGGGGGGTCGGAACTGAAGCTTTCTTT.

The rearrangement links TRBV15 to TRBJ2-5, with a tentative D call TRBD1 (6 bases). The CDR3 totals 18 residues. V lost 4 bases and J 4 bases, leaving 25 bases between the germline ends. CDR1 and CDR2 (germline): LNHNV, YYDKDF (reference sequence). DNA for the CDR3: TGTGCCACCAGCAAAGGGGTCGCGGAGGACAGTGGGAGAGAGACCCAGTACTTC. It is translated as CATSKGVAEDSGRETQYF.

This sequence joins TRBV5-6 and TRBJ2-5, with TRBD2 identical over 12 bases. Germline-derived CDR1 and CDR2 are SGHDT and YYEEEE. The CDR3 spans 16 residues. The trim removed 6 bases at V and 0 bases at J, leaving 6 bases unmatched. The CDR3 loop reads CASNFRTSGDQETQYF. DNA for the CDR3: TGTGCCAGCAACTTTAGGACTAGCGGGGACCAAGAGACCCAGTACTTC.

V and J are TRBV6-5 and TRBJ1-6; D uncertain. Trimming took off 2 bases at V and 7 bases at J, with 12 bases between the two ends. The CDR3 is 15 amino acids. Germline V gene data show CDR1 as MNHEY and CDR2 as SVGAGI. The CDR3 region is CASSYGRGGNSPLHF. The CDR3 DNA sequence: TGTGCCAGCAGTTACGGGCGCGGCGGGAATTCACCCCTCCACTTT.

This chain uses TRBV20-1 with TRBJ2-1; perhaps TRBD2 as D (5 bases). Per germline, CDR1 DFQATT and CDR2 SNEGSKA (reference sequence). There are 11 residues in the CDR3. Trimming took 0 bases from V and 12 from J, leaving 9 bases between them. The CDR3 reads CSAREKEVQFF. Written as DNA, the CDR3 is TGCAGTGCTAGAGAAAAGGAGGTGCAGTTCTTC.

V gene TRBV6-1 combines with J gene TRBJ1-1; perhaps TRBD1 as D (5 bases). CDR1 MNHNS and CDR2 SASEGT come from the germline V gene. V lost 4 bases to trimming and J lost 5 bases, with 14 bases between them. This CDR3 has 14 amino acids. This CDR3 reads CASSGGGARTEAFF. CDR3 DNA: TGTGCCAGCAGTGGGGGTGGGGCGCGGACTGAAGCTTTCTTT.

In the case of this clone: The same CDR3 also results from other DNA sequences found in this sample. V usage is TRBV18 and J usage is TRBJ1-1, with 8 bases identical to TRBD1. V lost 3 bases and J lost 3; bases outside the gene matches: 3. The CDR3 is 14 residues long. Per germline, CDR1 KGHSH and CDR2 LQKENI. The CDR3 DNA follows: TGTGCCAGCTCACCTAGGACAGGGCACACTGAAGCTTTCTTT. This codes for CASSPRTGHTEAFF.

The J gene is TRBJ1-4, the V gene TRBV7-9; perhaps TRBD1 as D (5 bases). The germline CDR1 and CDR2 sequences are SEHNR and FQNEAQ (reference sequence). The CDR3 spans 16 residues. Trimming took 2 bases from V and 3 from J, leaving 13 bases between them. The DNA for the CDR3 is TGTGCCAGCAGCTTACCACCAGGGAGGGCTAATGAAAAACTGTTTTTT. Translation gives CASSLPPGRANEKLFF.

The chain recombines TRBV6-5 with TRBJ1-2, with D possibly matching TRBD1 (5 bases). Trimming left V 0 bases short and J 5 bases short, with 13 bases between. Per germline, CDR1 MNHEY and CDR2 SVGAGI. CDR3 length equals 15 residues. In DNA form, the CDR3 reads TGTGCCAGCAGTTACTCGACTAGGGGTTCTTATGGCTACACCTTC. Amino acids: CASSYSTRGSYGYTF.

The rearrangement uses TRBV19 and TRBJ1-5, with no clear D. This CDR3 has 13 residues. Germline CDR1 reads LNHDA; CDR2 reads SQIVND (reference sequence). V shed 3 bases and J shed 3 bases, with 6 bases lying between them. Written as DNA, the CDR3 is TGTGCCAGTAGTATCACTGACAATCAGCCCCAGCATTTT. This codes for CASSITDNQPQHF.

CDR3 sequence (DNA): TGCGCCAGCAGCCAAGAAAGGGGGCGTGAAAAACTGTTTTTT. It encodes CASSQERGREKLFF. This chain uses TRBV4-1 with TRBJ1-4; 7 bases fit TRBD1. The CDR3 has 14 residues. In germline, CDR1 is MGHRA, CDR2 YSYEKL. V lost 0 bases to trimming and J lost 7 bases; unmatched junction nucleotides: 2.

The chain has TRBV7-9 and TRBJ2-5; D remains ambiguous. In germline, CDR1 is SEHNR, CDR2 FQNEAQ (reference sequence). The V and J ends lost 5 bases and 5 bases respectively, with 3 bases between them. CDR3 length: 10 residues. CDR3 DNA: TGTGCCAGCAGCCTGGAGACCCAGTACTTC. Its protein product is CASSLETQYF.

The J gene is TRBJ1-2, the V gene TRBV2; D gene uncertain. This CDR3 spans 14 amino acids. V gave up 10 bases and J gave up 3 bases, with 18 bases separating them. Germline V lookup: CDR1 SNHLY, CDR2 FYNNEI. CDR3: CAIQTTRPDYGYTF. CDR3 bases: TGTGCCATCCAGACTACTCGACCGGACTATGGCTACACCTTC.

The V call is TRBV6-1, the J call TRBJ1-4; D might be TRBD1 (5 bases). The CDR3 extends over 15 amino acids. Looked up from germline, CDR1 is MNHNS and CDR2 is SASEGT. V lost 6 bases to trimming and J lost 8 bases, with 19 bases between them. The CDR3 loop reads CASSPLGGGGEKLFF. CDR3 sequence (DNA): TGTGCCAGCAGCCCCCTAGGCGGGGGAGGAGAAAAACTGTTTTTT.

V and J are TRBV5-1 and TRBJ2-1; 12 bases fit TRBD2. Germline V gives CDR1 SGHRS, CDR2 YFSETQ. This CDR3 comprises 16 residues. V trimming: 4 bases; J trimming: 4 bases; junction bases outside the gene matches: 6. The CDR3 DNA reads TGCGCCAGCAGCCTTGGACTAGCGGGGACATACAATGAGCAGTTCTTC. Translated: CASSLGLAGTYNEQFF.

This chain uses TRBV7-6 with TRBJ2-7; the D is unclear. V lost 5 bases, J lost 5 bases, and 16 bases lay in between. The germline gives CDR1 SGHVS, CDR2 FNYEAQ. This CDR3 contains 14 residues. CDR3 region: CASSLDGVLDEQYF. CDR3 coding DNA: TGTGCCAGCAGCCTCGACGGAGTCTTGGACGAGCAGTACTTC.

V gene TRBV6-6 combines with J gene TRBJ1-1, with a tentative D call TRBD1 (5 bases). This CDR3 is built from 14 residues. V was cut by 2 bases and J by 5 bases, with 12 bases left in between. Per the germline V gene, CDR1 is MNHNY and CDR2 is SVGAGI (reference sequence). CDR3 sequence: CASSYRGRETEAFF. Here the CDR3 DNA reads TGTGCCAGCAGTTACAGGGGCAGGGAAACTGAAGCTTTCTTT.

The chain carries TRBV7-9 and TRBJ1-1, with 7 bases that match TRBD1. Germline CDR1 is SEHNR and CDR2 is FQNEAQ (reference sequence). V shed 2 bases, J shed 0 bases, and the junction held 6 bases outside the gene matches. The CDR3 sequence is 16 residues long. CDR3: CASSLSGTAMNTEAFF. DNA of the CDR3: TGTGCCAGCAGCTTATCGGGGACAGCAATGAACACTGAAGCTTTCTTT.

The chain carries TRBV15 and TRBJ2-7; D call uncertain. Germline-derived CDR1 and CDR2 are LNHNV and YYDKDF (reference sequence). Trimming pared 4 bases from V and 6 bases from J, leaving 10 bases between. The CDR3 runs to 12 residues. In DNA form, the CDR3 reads TGTGCCACCAGCACCTCGACGGGCGAGCAGTACTTC. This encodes CATSTSTGEQYF. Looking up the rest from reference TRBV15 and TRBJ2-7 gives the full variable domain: DAMVIQNPRYQVTQFGKPVTLSCSQTLNHNVMYWYQQKSSQAPKLLFHYYDKDFNNEADTPDNFQSRRPNTSFCFLDIRSPGLGDTAMYLCATSTSTGEQYFGPGTRLTVT.

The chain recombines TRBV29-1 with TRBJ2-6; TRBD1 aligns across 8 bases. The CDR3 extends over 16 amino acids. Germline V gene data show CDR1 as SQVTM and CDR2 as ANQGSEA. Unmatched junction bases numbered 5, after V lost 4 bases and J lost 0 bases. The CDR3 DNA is TGCAGCGTTGTTACCAGGGGGCCCTCTGGGGCCAACGTCCTGACTTTC. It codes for CSVVTRGPSGANVLTF.

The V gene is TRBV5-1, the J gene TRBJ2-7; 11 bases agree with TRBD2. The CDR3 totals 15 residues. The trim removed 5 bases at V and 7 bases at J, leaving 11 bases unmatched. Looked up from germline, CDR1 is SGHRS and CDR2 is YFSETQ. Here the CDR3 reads CASSSGLAGSLEQYF. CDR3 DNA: TGCGCCAGCAGTTCCGGACTAGCGGGTTCCTTGGAGCAGTACTTC.

CDR3 loop: CASSLTSGIPYNEQFF. The CDR3 DNA reads TGTGCCAGCTCGCTGACTAGCGGGATCCCCTACAATGAGCAGTTCTTC. V and J are TRBV18 and TRBJ2-1; 11 nucleotides line up with TRBD2. V was pared by 6 bases and J by 2 bases, with 6 bases of the junction left unmatched. CDR1 is KGHSH, CDR2 LQKENI, per germline. The CDR3 consists of 16 residues.

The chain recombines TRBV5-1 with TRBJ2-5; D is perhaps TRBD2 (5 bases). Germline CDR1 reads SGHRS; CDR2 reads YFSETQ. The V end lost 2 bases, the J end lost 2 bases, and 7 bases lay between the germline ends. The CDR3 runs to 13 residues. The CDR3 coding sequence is TGCGCCAGCAGCTTTAGACTACAAGAGACCCAGTACTTC. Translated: CASSFRLQETQYF. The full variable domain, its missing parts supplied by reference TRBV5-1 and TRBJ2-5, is KAGVTQTPRYLIKTRGQQVTLSCSPISGHRSVSWYQQTPGQGLQFLFEYFSETQRNKGNFPGRFSGRQFSNSRSEMNVSTLELGDSALYLCASSFRLQETQYFGPGTRLLVL.